This T cell receptor beta chain is drawn from a study of PD-1 blockade in mismatch repair-deficient tumors (dated by TCRdb to the late 2010s). Notes on the research overall: Between September 2013 and late 2016, 75 to 95 consecutive patients with some 11 mismatch repair-deficient cancer types, all previously treated and progressing, were enrolled in the trial. Tumor-associated T cell clones were tracked in the peripheral blood of patients responding to PD-1 blockade by deep sequencing of TCR CDR3 regions.

Mismatch repair deficiency was established in every enrolled patient by polymerase chain reaction or immunohistochemistry. A few patients who responded to pembrolizumab therapy underwent TCR sequencing. Pembrolizumab PD-1 blockade was prospectively tested in advanced mismatch repair-deficient cancers, regardless of tissue of origin, in the phase II trial. Peripheral blood T cell samples were collected serially, before PD-1 blockade began and at several time points afterward. Blood sampling time points were reported as weeks after the first dose of pembrolizumab. The investigation overall reported the following: Tumor-resident clones, often undetectable in blood before treatment, expanded rapidly after pembrolizumab and then contracted, generally before radiologic responses.

The library came from the immunoSEQ multiplex PCR assay. TCRdb provides this immuneACCESS table in a form limited to in-frame rearrangements. Some clones are lacking; in checked studies, under half of them reflect an unresolved V gene, and why the rest are absent is not known. The table for this sample lists more than 50,000 clones; around 89% of them were counted only once. The ten largest clones represent 11% to 15% of the sample. V is shortened by 1 base, J by 7 bases, and the region joining them spans 17 bases. The CDR3, from cysteine to phenylalanine, totals 16 residues. Only the CDR3 portion is preserved as DNA: 48 bases, with reading frame beginning at the first base. From a lookup of the germline V gene (reference sequence), CDR1 and CDR2 are LNHDA and SQIVND. As regards this clone: This clone's antigen is unknown. Per-base quality was not reported, and no clone a single base away is much larger than it.

The receptor comes from an adult with mismatch repair-deficient cancer. The sequences come from peripheral blood, collected 52 weeks after starting pembrolizumab. The chain couples TRBV19 to TRBJ2-1, with the D call perhaps TRBD1 or TRBD2, each one matching 5 bases. The CDR3 is CASSIARRMGVNEQFF. The sequenced DNA is TGTGCCAGTAGTATAGCCCGCCGCATGGGGGTGAATGAGCAGTTCTTC. With the portions outside the CDR3 filled from the reference TRBV19 and TRBJ2-1 genes, the complete variable region becomes DGGITQSPKYLFRKEGQNVTLSCEQNLNHDAMYWYRQDPGQGLRLIYYSQIVNDFQKGDIAEGYSVSREKKESFPLTVTSAQKNPTAFYLCASSIARRMGVNEQFFGPGTRLTVL.